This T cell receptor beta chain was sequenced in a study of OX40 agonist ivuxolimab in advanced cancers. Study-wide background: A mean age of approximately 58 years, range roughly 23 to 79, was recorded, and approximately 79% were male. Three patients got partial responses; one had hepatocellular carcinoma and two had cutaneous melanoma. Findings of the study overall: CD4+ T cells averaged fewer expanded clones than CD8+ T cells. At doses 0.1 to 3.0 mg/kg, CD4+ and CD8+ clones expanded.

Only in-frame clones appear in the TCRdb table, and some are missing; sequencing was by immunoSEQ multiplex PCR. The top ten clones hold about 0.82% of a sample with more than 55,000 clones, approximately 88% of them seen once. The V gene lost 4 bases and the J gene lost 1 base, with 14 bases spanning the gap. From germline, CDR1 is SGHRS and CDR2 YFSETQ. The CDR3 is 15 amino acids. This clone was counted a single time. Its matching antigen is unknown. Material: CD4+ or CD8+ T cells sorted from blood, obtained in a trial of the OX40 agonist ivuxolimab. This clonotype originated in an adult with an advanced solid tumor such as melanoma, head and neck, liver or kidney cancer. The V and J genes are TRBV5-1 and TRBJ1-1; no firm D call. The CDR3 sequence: CASSDPWIPNTEAFF. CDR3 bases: TGCGCCAGCAGCGACCCGTGGATACCGAACACTGAAGCTTTCTTT.